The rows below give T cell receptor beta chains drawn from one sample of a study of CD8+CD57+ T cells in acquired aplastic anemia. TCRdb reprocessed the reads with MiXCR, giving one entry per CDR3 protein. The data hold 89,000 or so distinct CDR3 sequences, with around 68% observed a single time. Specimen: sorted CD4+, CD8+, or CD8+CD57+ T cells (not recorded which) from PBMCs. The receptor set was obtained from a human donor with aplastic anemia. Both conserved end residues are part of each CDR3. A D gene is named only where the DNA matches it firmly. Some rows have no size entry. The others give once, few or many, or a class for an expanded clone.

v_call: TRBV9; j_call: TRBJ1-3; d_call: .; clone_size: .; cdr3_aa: CASSPLGNTIYF; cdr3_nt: TGTGCCAGCAGCCCATTGGGAAACACCATATATTTT
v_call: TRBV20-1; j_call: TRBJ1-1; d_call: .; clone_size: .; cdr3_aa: CSALRGSNTEAFF; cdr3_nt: TGCAGTGCTCTGAGGGGGAGTAACACTGAAGCTTTCTTT
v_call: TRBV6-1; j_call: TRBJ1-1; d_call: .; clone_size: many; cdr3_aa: CASSEAAGTHTEAFF; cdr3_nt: TGTGCCAGCAGTGAAGCCGCAGGGACCCACACTGAAGCTTTCTTT
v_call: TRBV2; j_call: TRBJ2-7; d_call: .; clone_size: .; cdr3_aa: CASSEMEGTTYEQYF; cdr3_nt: TGTGCCAGCAGTGAAATGGAGGGGACCACCTACGAGCAGTACTTC
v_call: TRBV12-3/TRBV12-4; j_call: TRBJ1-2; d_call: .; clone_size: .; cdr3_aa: CASSLSGGGYGYTF; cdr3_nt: TGTGCCAGCAGTTTGTCCGGGGGAGGCTATGGCTACACCTTC
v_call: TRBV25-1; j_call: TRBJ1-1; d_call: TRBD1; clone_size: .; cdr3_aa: CASTPHDYRGRNTEAFF; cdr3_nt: TGTGCCAGCACGCCCCATGACTACAGGGGTCGGAACACTGAAGCTTTCTTT
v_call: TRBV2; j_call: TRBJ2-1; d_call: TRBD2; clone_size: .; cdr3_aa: CASRLGGGNYNEQFF; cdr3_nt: TGTGCCAGCAGGCTAGGCGGGGGGAATTACAATGAGCAGTTCTTC
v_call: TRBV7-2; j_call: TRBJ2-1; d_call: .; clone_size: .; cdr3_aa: CASSLVTGDYNEQFF; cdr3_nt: TGTGCCAGCAGCTTAGTTACGGGAGACTACAATGAGCAGTTCTTC
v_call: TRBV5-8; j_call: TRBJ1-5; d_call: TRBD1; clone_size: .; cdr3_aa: CASSVGQGINQPQHF; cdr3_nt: TGTGCCAGCAGCGTCGGACAGGGGATAAATCAGCCCCAGCATTTT
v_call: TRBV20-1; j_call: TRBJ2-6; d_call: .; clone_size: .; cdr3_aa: CSARANSGANVLTF; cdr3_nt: TGCAGTGCTAGAGCCAACTCTGGGGCCAACGTCCTGACTTTC
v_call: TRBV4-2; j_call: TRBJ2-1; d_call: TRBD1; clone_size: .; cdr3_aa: CASSQRTGRNEQFF; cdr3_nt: TGTGCCAGCAGCCAGCGGACAGGGCGCAATGAGCAGTTCTTC
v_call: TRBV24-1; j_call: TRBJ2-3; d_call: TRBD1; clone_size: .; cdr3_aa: CATSDYRGADTQYF; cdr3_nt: TGTGCCACCAGTGATTACAGGGGTGCAGATACGCAGTATTTT
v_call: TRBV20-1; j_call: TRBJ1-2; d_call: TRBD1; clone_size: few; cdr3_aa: CSATTGGNGYTF; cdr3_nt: TGCAGTGCTACAACAGGGGGCAATGGCTACACCTTC
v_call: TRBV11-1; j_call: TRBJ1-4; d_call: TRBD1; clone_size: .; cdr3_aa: CASSLGQFSTNEELFF; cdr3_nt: TGTGCCAGCAGCCTGGGACAGTTCTCAACTAATGAAGAACTGTTTTTT
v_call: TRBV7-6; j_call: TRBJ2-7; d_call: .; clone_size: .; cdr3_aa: CASSLAADSYEQYF; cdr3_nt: TGTGCCAGCAGCTTAGCAGCGGATTCCTACGAGCAGTACTTC
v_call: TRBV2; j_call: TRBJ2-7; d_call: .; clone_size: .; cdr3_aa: CASSRTVPEQYF; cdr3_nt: TGTGCCAGCAGTAGGACAGTCCCCGAGCAGTACTTC
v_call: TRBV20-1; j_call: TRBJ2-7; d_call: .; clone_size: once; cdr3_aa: CSATQLAGEQYF; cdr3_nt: TGCAGTGCTACCCAGCTAGCAGGCGAGCAGTACTTC
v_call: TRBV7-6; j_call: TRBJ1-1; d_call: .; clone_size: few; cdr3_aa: CASSLASVAGTEAFF; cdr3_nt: TGTGCCAGCAGCTTAGCGTCGGTAGCGGGCACTGAAGCTTTCTTT
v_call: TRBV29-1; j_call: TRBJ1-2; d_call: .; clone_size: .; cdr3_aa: CSLRDNYGYTF; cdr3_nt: TGCAGCCTCCGGGACAACTATGGCTACACCTTC
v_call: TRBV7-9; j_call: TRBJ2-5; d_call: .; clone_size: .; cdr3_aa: CASSQGVGETQYF; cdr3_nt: TGCGCCAGCAGCCAAGGCGTAGGAGAGACCCAGTACTTC
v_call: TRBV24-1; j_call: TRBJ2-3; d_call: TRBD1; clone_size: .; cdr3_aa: CATSEGPGQGVEDTQYF; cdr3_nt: TGTGCCACCAGTGAAGGTCCGGGACAGGGTGTTGAAGATACGCAGTATTTT
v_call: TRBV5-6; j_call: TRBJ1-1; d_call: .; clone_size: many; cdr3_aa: CASSLGELSNTEAFF; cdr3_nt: TGTGCCAGCAGCCTCGGGGAGTTATCTAACACTGAAGCTTTCTTT
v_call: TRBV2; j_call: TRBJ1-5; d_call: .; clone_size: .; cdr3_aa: CASSELEGIQPQHF; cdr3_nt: TGTGCCAGCAGTGAACTTGAGGGAATACAGCCCCAGCATTTT
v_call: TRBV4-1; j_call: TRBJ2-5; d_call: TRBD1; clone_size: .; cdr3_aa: CASSHIGQGEQETQYF; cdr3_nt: TGCGCCAGCAGCCACATAGGACAGGGAGAGCAAGAGACCCAGTACTTC
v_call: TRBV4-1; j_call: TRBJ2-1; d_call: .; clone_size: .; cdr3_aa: CASSQVRDEQFF; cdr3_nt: TGCGCCAGCAGCCAAGTCCGCGATGAGCAGTTCTTC
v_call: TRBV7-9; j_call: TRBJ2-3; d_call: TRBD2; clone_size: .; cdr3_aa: CASSLRGGDTQYF; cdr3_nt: TGTGCCAGCAGCTTACGGGGGGGAGATACGCAGTATTTT
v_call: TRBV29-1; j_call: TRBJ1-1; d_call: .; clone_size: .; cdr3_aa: CSVARQLNTEAFF; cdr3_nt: TGCAGCGTTGCGAGACAGCTGAACACTGAAGCTTTCTTT
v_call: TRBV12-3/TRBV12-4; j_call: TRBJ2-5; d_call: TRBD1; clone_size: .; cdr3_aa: CASSHTGAETQYF; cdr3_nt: TGTGCCAGCAGTCATACAGGGGCAGAGACCCAGTACTTC
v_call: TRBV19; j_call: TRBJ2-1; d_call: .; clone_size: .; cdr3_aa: CASSVGSYNEQFF; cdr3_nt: TGTGCCAGTAGTGTGGGATCCTACAATGAGCAGTTCTTC